This T cell receptor beta chain was found in a study of blood T cell repertoires in COVID-19. On the study more broadly: COVID-19 samples from acute and convalescent phases originated in the United States, Italy and Spain.

Authors' processing steps: Amplification of reference gene primers provided the estimated nucleated cell counts. Repertoires were generated with immunoSEQ multiplex PCR, while TCRdb's copy carries only in-frame clones and drops some. V and J calls and clone size come straight from that table; D and trimming were deduced from the DNA. This sample carries a few hundred thousand clones, 84% of them seen once, and the ten largest clones take around 2.4%. The ends were cut back, 4 bases at V and 5 bases at J, with 19 bases in the middle. Germline V gene data show CDR1 as SGHNT and CDR2 as YYREEE (reference sequence). The CDR3 loop spans 16 amino acids. This clone is a singleton in its sample.

V is TRBV5-4 and J is TRBJ2-1; the D gene is possibly TRBD2 (6 bases). This clonotype was obtained from a man aged 40-55 years who had recovered from COVID-19. Sequencing input: peripheral blood. In DNA, the CDR3 is TGTGCCAGCAGCGGCGGGATTCTGAGGCTTGACAATGAGCAGTTCTTC. This translates into CASSGGILRLDNEQFF. Full variable domain (missing parts from reference TRBV5-4 and TRBJ2-1): ETGVTQSPTHLIKTRGQQVTLRCSSQSGHNTVSWYQQALGQGPQFIFQYYREEENGRGNFPPRFSGLQFPNYSSELNVNALELDDSALYLCASSGGILRLDNEQFFGPGTRLTVL.